This T cell receptor beta chain was captured in a study of cytomegalovirus exposure and HLA in healthy donors. Study-level findings and limits: Most observed TCR sequences were rare, whereas some public TCRs were detected in many donors.

On this clone: Its specificity is unknown.

A multiplex PCR was run with 60 Vbeta primers and 13 Jbeta primers. Produced via immunoSEQ multiplex PCR; TCRdb's table is partial and in-frame only. The sample comprises approximately 120,000 clones, 70% to 80% of which are singletons, and approximately 2.5% rests with the top ten. The CDR3 sequence is 15 residues long. V lost 6 bases to trimming and J lost 0 bases, with 12 bases between them. Germline CDR1 LNHDA, CDR2 SQIVND (reference sequence). The sequence was collected from a female donor in good health and CMV-seronegative. This sequence joins TRBV19 and TRBJ1-5; D not certain. Material for sequencing was PBMCs. The CDR3 loop is CASRVQHYSNQPQHF. In DNA form, the CDR3 reads TGTGCCAGTAGGGTCCAGCACTATAGCAATCAGCCCCAGCATTTT.